Listed below are T cell receptor beta chains from one sample, sequenced in a study of T cells after yellow fever vaccination. TCRdb ran MiXCR on the 5' RACE reads and lists one entry per CDR3 protein. The sample has 120,000 or so distinct CDR3 sequences, 13% to 15% seen once. This material consisted of CD8+ T cells sorted from PBMCs, taken 5 days after the yellow fever booster vaccination. These receptors came from a man aged 18 to 30 who received the YFV17D yellow fever vaccine. Each CDR3 is given with its conserved first and last residue. D genes are given only for firm matches.

CDR3 protein	V gene	J gene	D gene
CASSETGSLADTQYF	TRBV11-2	TRBJ2-3	-
CASSRTGFYGYTF	TRBV28	TRBJ1-2	TRBD1
CASSSPWGTDTQYF	TRBV7-2	TRBJ2-3	-
CASSVEANIAYTQYF	TRBV9	TRBJ2-3	-
CASSQGAGGLRTEAFF	TRBV4-3	TRBJ1-1	TRBD1
CSARARDRVTEKLFF	TRBV20-1	TRBJ1-4	TRBD1
CASSVSGGIANEQFF	TRBV5-1	TRBJ2-1	TRBD2
CASSKYGNHNEQFF	TRBV27	TRBJ2-1	-
CSARERDRAGDYGYTF	TRBV20-1	TRBJ1-2	TRBD1
CASSLVGDDQNAFF	TRBV11-3	TRBJ1-1	-
CASSDLNREEQYF	TRBV6-1	TRBJ2-7	-
CASSLLVSTDTQYF	TRBV5-1	TRBJ2-3	-
CASSFTFGAYEQYF	TRBV12-3/TRBV12-4	TRBJ2-7	-
CASRRGTSSGANVLTF	TRBV6-6	TRBJ2-6	-
CATRGLRNEKLFF	TRBV6-5	TRBJ1-4	-
CASSLAAVYGYTF	TRBV7-9	TRBJ1-2	-
CASSHGSGQETQYF	TRBV4-3	TRBJ2-5	-
CASRQNHRPRNTEAFF	TRBV7-8	TRBJ1-1	-
CASNPNPGSDTQYF	TRBV4-3	TRBJ2-3	-
CASSDLFRENTGELFF	TRBV25-1	TRBJ2-2	-
CASSQDRSFTYEQYF	TRBV4-3	TRBJ2-7	-
CASSSYQETQYF	TRBV5-6	TRBJ2-5	-
CASSADSEETQYF	TRBV13	TRBJ2-5	-
CASSSLRDNTEAFF	TRBV7-2	TRBJ1-1	-
CASSYSERGGPRPYEQYF	TRBV12-3/TRBV12-4	TRBJ2-7	TRBD2
CASSRDRGDSSTDTQYF	TRBV28	TRBJ2-3	TRBD1
CATSRGLAGGSEGTQYF	TRBV15	TRBJ2-5	TRBD2
CASLGGGAIADTQYF	TRBV7-2	TRBJ2-3	TRBD2